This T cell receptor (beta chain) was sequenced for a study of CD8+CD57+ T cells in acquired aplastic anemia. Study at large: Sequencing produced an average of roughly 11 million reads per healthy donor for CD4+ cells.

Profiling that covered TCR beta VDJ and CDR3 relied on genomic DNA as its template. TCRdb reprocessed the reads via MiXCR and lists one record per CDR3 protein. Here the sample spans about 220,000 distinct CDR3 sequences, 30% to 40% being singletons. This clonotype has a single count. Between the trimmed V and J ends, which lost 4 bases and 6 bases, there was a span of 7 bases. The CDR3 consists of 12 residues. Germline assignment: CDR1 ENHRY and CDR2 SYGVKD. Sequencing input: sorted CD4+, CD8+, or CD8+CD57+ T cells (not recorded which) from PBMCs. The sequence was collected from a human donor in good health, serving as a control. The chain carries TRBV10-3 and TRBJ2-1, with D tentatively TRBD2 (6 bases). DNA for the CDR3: TGTGCCATCAGTGGGAGGGTCAATGAGCAGTTCTTC. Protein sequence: CAISGRVNEQFF.